The 27 T cell receptor beta chains given below trace back to one sample, sequenced in a study of blood T cell repertoires in COVID-19. Generated by immunoSEQ multiplex PCR, the TCRdb table keeps only in-frame clones and is missing some. The sample holds more than 12,000 clones, around 73% seen once. Sequencing was carried out using peripheral blood. The receptor set was obtained from a human donor in a cohort sampled during active COVID-19.

This rearrangement joins TRBV2 to TRBJ1-4, with no clear D. Trimming stripped 5 bases from V and 4 bases from J, with 14 bases between. Germline V gene sequence: CDR1 SNHLY, CDR2 FYNNEI. The CDR3 contains 15 residues. As DNA, the CDR3 is TGTGCCAGCAGTTTCTTAAACAGCATTAATGAAAAACTGTTTTTT. Residues: CASSFLNSINEKLFF. Variable domain in full (rest from reference TRBV2 and TRBJ1-4): EPEVTQTPSHQVTQMGQEVILRCVPISNHLYFYWYRQILGQKVEFLVSFYNNEISEKSEIFDDQFSVERPDGSNFTLKIRSTKLEDSAMYFCASSFLNSINEKLFFGSGTQLSVL.

The chain is built from TRBV11-2 and TRBJ1-1; 7 bases are shared with TRBD1. The ends lost 1 base at V and 1 base at J; junction bases unmatched: 9. The CDR3 has 17 residues. From germline, CDR1 is SGHAT and CDR2 FQNNGV. CDR3 in amino acids: CASSLGRLGQENTEAFF. CDR3 in DNA: TGTGCCAGCAGCTTAGGCCGCCTCGGACAGGAGAACACTGAAGCTTTCTTT.

The chain combines TRBV4-1 with TRBJ2-3; 7 bases align to TRBD1. Germline V CDR1 and CDR2: MGHRA, YSYEKL. The CDR3 runs to 15 residues. V gave up 2 bases and J gave up 1 base; unmatched junction bases: 3. CDR3 in amino acids: CASSQPTGGTDTQYF. The CDR3 DNA sequence: TGCGCCAGCAGCCAACCCACAGGGGGCACAGATACGCAGTATTTT.

The CDR3: CATSDLPGLAGEGEQFF. CDR3 sequence (DNA): TGTGCCACCAGTGATTTGCCGGGACTAGCGGGAGAGGGAGAGCAGTTCTTC. The chain couples TRBV24-1 to TRBJ2-1, with 14 bases matching TRBD2. Germline lookup yields CDR1 KGHDR and CDR2 SFDVKD. This CDR3 spans 17 amino acids. With 0 bases clipped from V and 10 bases from J, the junction kept 7 bases outside the gene matches.

The V gene is TRBV5-4, the J gene TRBJ2-7; TRBD2 matches at 12 bases. The CDR3 extends over 14 amino acids. Germline lookup yields CDR1 SGHNT and CDR2 YYREEE (reference sequence). Unmatched junction bases numbered 3, after V lost 2 bases and J lost 6 bases. As DNA, the CDR3 is TGTGCCAGCAGCTTTCTAGCGGGAGGGCCCGAGCAGTACTTC. As protein: CASSFLAGGPEQYF.

Note on this clone: At one boundary the junction diverges from the germline segment, which might be a read error. The V gene is TRBV11-2, the J gene TRBJ2-1; 8 bases fit TRBD2. The CDR3 covers 13 residues. Germline V gives CDR1 SGHAT, CDR2 FQNNGV. Here the CDR3 reads CASSLTSGTSPIF. CDR3 in DNA: TGTGCCAGCAGCTTGACTTCCGGGACTAGTCCGATCTTC. The complete variable domain, with remaining parts taken from reference TRBV11-2 and TRBJ2-1, reads EAGVAQSPRYKIIEKRQSVAFWCNPISGHATLYWYQQILGQGPKLLIQFQNNGVVDDSQLPKDRFSAERLKGVDSTLKIQPAKLEDSAVYLCASSLTSGTSPIFGPGTRLTVL.

This chain uses TRBV11-2 with TRBJ2-5; D possibly corresponds to TRBD2 (6 bases). The CDR3 loop spans 14 amino acids. The germline gives CDR1 SGHAT, CDR2 FQNNGV. Trimming stripped 5 bases from V and 4 bases from J, with 14 bases between. CDR3: CASSVEGLGETQYF. CDR3 coding DNA: TGTGCCAGCAGCGTGGAGGGACTCGGAGAGACCCAGTACTTC.

This clone occurred once. V usage is TRBV28 and J usage is TRBJ2-6; no clear D gene. The CDR3 totals 14 residues. Germline loops: CDR1 MDHEN, CDR2 SYDVKM. The V end lost 2 bases, the J end lost 2 bases, and 4 bases lay between the germline ends. The CDR3: CASSLIAGANVLTF. The DNA for the CDR3 is TGTGCCAGCAGTTTAATAGCTGGGGCCAACGTCCTGACTTTC.

The V gene is TRBV19, the J gene TRBJ1-2, with TRBD1 identical over 7 bases. The germline gives CDR1 LNHDA, CDR2 SQIVND (reference sequence). The CDR3 totals 14 residues. V trimming: 3 bases; J trimming: 4 bases; junction bases outside the gene matches: 5. The CDR3 DNA is TGTGCCAGTAGTATGAGGGGACAGTCCTATGGCTACACCTTC. This encodes CASSMRGQSYGYTF.

The chain's CDR3 is CASSPPTPSGTEAFF. The CDR3 DNA reads TGTGCCAGCTCACCACCGACTCCGTCCGGCACTGAAGCTTTCTTT. This chain links TRBV18 with TRBJ1-1, with D uncertain. The CDR3 extends over 15 amino acids. The V end was cut by 0 bases, the J end by 4 bases, with 12 bases between. Germline V gives CDR1 KGHSH, CDR2 LQKENI.

J is TRBJ2-5 and V is TRBV27; 9 positions agree with TRBD1. The junction had 11 bases not matched to a gene; V was cut back by 3 bases and J by 0 bases. The CDR3 consists of 18 residues. Germline CDR1 and CDR2: MNHEY and SMNVEV (reference sequence). This CDR3 reads CASSFRSAGTGYQETQYF. CDR3 sequence (DNA): TGTGCCAGCAGTTTCCGTTCCGCCGGGACAGGGTACCAAGAGACCCAGTACTTC.

V and J are TRBV5-1 and TRBJ2-7; D perhaps matches TRBD2 (6 bases). CDR3 length: 14 amino acids. CDR1 SGHRS and CDR2 YFSETQ come from the germline V gene. V shed 4 bases and J shed 6 bases, with 17 bases lying between them. This chain's CDR3 is CASSRELSGVEQYF. In DNA form, the CDR3 reads TGCGCCAGCAGCCGGGAACTCTCGGGGGTCGAGCAGTACTTC.

The chain uses TRBV11-1 and TRBJ2-7, with a possible D match to TRBD1 (7 bases). V was clipped by 5 bases and J by 2 bases, with 16 bases between them. CDR3 length: 15 amino acids. Looked up from germline, CDR1 is SGHAT and CDR2 is FQDESV (reference sequence). CDR3 sequence reads: CASSIRGANTYEQYF. The DNA of the CDR3 is TGTGCCAGCAGCATCAGGGGGGCAAACACCTACGAGCAGTACTTC. Combining the CDR3 with reference TRBV11-1 and TRBJ2-7 gives the whole variable domain EAEVAQSPRYKITEKSQAVAFWCDPISGHATLYWYRQILGQGPELLVQFQDESVVDDSQLPKDRFSAERLKGVDSTLKIQPAELGDSAMYLCASSIRGANTYEQYFGPGTRLTVT.

The rearrangement joins TRBV10-3 to TRBJ2-7; D perhaps matches TRBD2 (5 bases). Trimming took off 6 bases at V and 3 bases at J, with 12 bases between the two ends. The CDR3 covers 13 residues. Germline CDR1 ENHRY, CDR2 SYGVKD. Written as DNA, the CDR3 is TGTGCCATCAGGGATTCGGGAAACTACGAGCAGTACTTC. It codes for CAIRDSGNYEQYF.

The CDR3 loop reads CASSPRAENSPLHF. The CDR3, as DNA: TGTGCCAGCAGCCCCAGGGCTGAGAATTCACCCCTCCACTTT. This chain links TRBV9 with TRBJ1-6, with D perhaps matching TRBD1 (5 bases). Trimming pared 4 bases from V and 7 bases from J, leaving 12 bases between. The CDR3 contains 14 residues. Germline CDR1 SGDLS, CDR2 YYNGEE.

The chain uses TRBV28 and TRBJ1-4, with D possibly TRBD1 on 5 matching bases. In germline, CDR1 is MDHEN, CDR2 SYDVKM. The CDR3 is made up of 13 amino acids. V lost 2 bases and J 7 bases, leaving 8 bases between the germline ends. CDR3: CASSLGGGEKLFF. The DNA of the CDR3 is TGTGCCAGCAGTTTAGGGGGGGGTGAAAAACTGTTTTTT.

This sequence joins TRBV19 and TRBJ2-7; 11 bases map to TRBD2. This CDR3 has 14 residues. V trimming: 5 bases; J trimming: 2 bases; junction bases outside the gene matches: 2. Germline CDR1 LNHDA, CDR2 SQIVND (reference sequence). CDR3 amino acids: CASSGTSGPYEQYF. The CDR3 bases are TGTGCCAGTAGTGGGACTAGCGGCCCCTACGAGCAGTACTTC.

This clone was seen more than once but under ten times. The CDR3: CASRATGLRYEQYF. As DNA, the CDR3 is TGTGCCAGCAGGGCTACAGGGCTCCGCTACGAGCAGTACTTC. The rearrangement links TRBV2 to TRBJ2-7, with D maybe TRBD1 (6 bases). The V end lost 6 bases, the J end lost 3 bases, and 15 bases lay between the germline ends. The CDR3 totals 14 residues. Germline V gene lookup returns CDR1 SNHLY and CDR2 FYNNEI.

This clone is a singleton in its sample. The chain combines TRBV7-2 with TRBJ2-3, with 9 bases matching TRBD2. Unmatched junction bases numbered 1, after V lost 3 bases and J lost 0 bases. The germline V gene has CDR1 SGHTA and CDR2 FQGNSA. This CDR3 spans 15 amino acids. The CDR3 DNA follows: TGTGCCAGCAGCTTTACTAGCGGGAGCACAGATACGCAGTATTTT. Translated, it gives CASSFTSGSTDTQYF.

Only a few counts were recorded for this clone. The chain employs TRBV27 and TRBJ2-3, with 9 bases matching TRBD1. Germline V gene data show CDR1 as MNHEY and CDR2 as SMNVEV (reference sequence). This CDR3 contains 14 residues. V lost 10 bases and J lost 4; bases outside the gene matches: 9. CDR3 in DNA: TGTGCCACTTCGGACAGGGGCGGACCAGATACGCAGTATTTT. It encodes CATSDRGGPDTQYF.

This rearrangement joins TRBV28 to TRBJ1-5; possibly TRBD1 for D (5 bases). CDR1 and CDR2 from the germline V gene are MDHEN and SYDVKM. Trimming removed 4 bases at V and 6 bases at J, with 10 bases between. This CDR3 is 13 amino acids long. CDR3 sequence: CASSSRGGQPQHF. Written as DNA, the CDR3 is TGTGCCAGCAGTTCACGCGGGGGTCAGCCCCAGCATTTT.

This clone appeared once. In nucleotides, the CDR3 is TGTGCCAGCAGCGGGGGGCGGGAGGGCCTCTCCCCCTACGAGCAGTACTTC. Protein product: CASSGGREGLSPYEQYF. The gene calls are TRBV7-8 and TRBJ2-7, with 9 nucleotides matching TRBD2. The CDR3 has 17 residues. The germline V gene encodes CDR1 SGHVS and CDR2 FQNEAQ. Trimming cost V 5 bases and J 2 bases; bases outside gene matches: 13.

This sequence joins TRBV6-6 and TRBJ1-3, with D perhaps matching TRBD1 (5 bases). V was trimmed by 3 bases and J by 2 bases, leaving 11 bases between them. Germline V gene lookup returns CDR1 MNHNY and CDR2 SVGAGI (reference sequence). The CDR3 consists of 15 residues. The DNA of the CDR3 is TGTGCCAGCAGTTATAACGGGGGGACTGGAAACACCATATATTTT. Its translation is CASSYNGGTGNTIYF.

This chain uses TRBV30 with TRBJ1-2; weak D call: TRBD1 (6 bases). Trimming took 2 bases from V and 3 from J, leaving 13 bases between them. Per germline, CDR1 GTSNPN and CDR2 SVGIG (reference sequence). CDR3 length: 14 amino acids. The CDR3 DNA is TGTGCCTGGAGTCAAAAAGGGGGGGACTATGGCTACACCTTC. Protein sequence: CAWSQKGGDYGYTF.

The chain carries TRBV25-1 and TRBJ2-5, with 11 bases fitting TRBD2. The CDR3 consists of 15 residues. V lost 3 bases, J lost 5 bases, and 5 bases stayed unmatched. Germline-derived CDR1 and CDR2 are MGHDK and SYGVNS. The CDR3 DNA reads as TGTGCCAGCAGTGATACTAGCGGGAGTGTGGAGACCCAGTACTTC. Translated, it gives CASSDTSGSVETQYF. The complete variable domain, with remaining parts taken from reference TRBV25-1 and TRBJ2-5, reads EADIYQTPRYLVIGTGKKITLECSQTMGHDKMYWYQQDPGMELHLIHYSYGVNSTEKGDLSSESTVSRIRTEHFPLTLESARPSHTSQYLCASSDTSGSVETQYFGPGTRLLVL.

This clone has just a few counts. The chain recombines TRBV7-9 with TRBJ1-2, with a weak D call TRBD1 (5 bases). Deletions cut 4 bases from V and 8 bases from J, with 8 bases between. Per germline, CDR1 SEHNR and CDR2 FQNEAQ (reference sequence). The length of the CDR3 is 11 residues. The CDR3 region is CASSSGEGYTF. The CDR3 DNA reads as TGTGCCAGCAGCTCGGGGGAAGGCTACACCTTC.

This clone was seen a few times. The rearrangement uses TRBV6-2 or TRBV6-3 and TRBJ2-6; 7 bases match TRBD1. Trimming took 0 bases from V and 0 from J; bases not matched to a gene: 11. Looked up from germline, CDR1 is MNHEY and CDR2 is SVGEGT. The CDR3 length is 20 residues. The CDR3 region is CASSYSSLGQESSGANVLTF. The CDR3, as DNA: TGTGCCAGCAGTTACTCGAGCCTAGGACAGGAGAGCTCTGGGGCCAACGTCCTGACTTTC.